Sequencing of this T cell receptor beta chain was carried out in a study of T cells after yellow fever vaccination (dated by TCRdb to about 2019). Study-wide context: Libraries from fractions with low cell numbers were prepared with the SMART-Seq v4 Ultra Low Input RNA kit. To follow T-cell clones before and after primary and booster YFV17D yellow fever vaccination, bulk TCR alpha and beta repertoires were sequenced over time. Blood was drawn at multiple timepoints before and after primary and secondary immunization, with bulk PBMC replicates and cell subsets isolated. Two healthy male donors made up the cohort, one aged 18 to 30 years and the other aged 30 to 40 years. Summary of the overall study and its limitations: Compared with the primary T-cell response, the secondary T-cell response was weaker but faster, peaking on day 5 rather than day 15. The study included only a couple of donors, which limits how far the findings can be generalized. A small fraction of clonotypes appeared in both the CD4 and CD8 compartments, likely as a result of convergent recombination. Because abundant contaminating clonotypes from the bulk population could be contained in FACS-sorted repertoires, computational filtering was required. Most clones expanded after primary vaccination (96% of CD4 and roughly 90% of CD8) were re-detected after the booster, suggesting that broad memory maintenance occurred.

The treatment or condition label corresponds to: live attenuated yellow fever vaccine strain. At every blood-draw timepoint, two biological replicates of bulk PBMCs were collected. PBMCs were isolated from peripheral blood using a standard Ficoll-Paque protocol. TriZol was used to extract RNA from bulk PBMCs, from CD4 and CD8 fractions, and from dextramer-positive and dextramer-negative fractions. Its CDR3 holds 15 amino acids, cysteine through phenylalanine. The sequence is cut down to CDR3 DNA, 45 bases in frame from base 1. From the germline V gene, CDR1 is SGHTS and CDR2 is YDEGEE. V loses 4 bases of germline sequence and J loses 2 bases, and the interval between the two ends is 14 bases. In this sample, this clonotype turned up a few times. The antigen it recognizes is unknown. Base quality data are lacking; no much larger clone is found one base away. The instrument was an Illumina NovaSeq 6000. Synthesis of TCR cDNA relied on 5'RACE template switching, a step that introduced a universal primer site along with unique molecular identifiers. cDNA synthesis was primed from both the TCR alpha and TCR beta constant segments. Library amplification used two PCR steps, and the second PCR step added sample barcodes and sequencing adapters. Sequencing of libraries was performed on Illumina HiSeq 2500 (2x100 bp) or NovaSeq (2x150 bp). In the original analysis: Reads were demultiplexed and collapsed into UMI consensus sequences with MIGEC, and V(D)J alignment was performed with MiXCR. Vaccine-responding clonotypes were defined with edgeR using replicate PBMC samples, requiring FDR below 0.01 and a log2 fold change above 5 up to day 15. CD4 or CD8 identity was assigned to each bulk clonotype according to whether the clonotype was present at higher abundance in the sequenced CD4 repertoire or the sequenced CD8 repertoire. TCRdb trimmed public reads at Q25 via fastp, called clones via MiXCR and kept in-frame beta chains. Here each entry gathers all rows of one CDR3 protein and keeps the most common genes and DNA. It is TCRdb's table, rather than the study itself, that gives the V and J calls and clone size. This sample lists approximately 450,000 distinct CDR3 sequences; roughly a sixth were detected once. The ten largest clones represent about 18% of the sample.

The V gene is TRBV5-8 and the J gene is TRBJ2-3; a tentative D call is TRBD2 (5 bases match). The sequencing used PBMCs, collected before the yellow fever booster vaccination. This TCR came from a man younger than 35 who received the YFV17D yellow fever vaccine. The sequence in DNA is TGTGCCAGCAGCACCGGCCAGCGGCCCACAGATACGCAGTATTTT. This yields the protein CASSTGQRPTDTQYF.